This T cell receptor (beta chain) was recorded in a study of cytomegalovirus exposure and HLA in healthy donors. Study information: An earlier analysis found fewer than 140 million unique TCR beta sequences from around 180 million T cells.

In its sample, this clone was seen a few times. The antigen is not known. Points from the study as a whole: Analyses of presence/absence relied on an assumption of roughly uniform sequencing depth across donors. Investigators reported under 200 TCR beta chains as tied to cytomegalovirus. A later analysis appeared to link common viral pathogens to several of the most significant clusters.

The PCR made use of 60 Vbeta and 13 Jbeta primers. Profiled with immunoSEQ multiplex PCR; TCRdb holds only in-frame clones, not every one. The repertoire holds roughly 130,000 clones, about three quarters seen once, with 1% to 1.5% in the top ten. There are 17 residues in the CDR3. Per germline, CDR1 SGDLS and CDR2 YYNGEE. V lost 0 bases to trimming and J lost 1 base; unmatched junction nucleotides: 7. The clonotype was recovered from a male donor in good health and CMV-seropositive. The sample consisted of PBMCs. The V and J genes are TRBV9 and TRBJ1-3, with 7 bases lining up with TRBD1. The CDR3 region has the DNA TGTGCCAGCAGCGTAGCTGGGGCAGGGGGATCTGGAAACACCATATATTTT. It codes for CASSVAGAGGSGNTIYF.